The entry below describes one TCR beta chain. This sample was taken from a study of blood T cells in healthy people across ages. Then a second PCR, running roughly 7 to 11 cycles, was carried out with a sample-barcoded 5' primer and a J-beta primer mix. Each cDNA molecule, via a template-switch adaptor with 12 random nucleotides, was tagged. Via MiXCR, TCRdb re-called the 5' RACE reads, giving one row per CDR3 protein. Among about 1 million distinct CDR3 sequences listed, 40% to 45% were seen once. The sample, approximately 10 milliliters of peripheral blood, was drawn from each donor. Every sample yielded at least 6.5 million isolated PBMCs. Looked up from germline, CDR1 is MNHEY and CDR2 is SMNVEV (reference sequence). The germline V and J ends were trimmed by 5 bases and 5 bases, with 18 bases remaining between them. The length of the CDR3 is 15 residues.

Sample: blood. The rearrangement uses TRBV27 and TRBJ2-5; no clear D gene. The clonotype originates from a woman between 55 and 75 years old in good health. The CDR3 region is CASSPLAEVLETQYF. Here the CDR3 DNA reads TGTGCCAGCAGTCCACTGGCAGAGGTTCTGGAGACCCAGTACTTC.